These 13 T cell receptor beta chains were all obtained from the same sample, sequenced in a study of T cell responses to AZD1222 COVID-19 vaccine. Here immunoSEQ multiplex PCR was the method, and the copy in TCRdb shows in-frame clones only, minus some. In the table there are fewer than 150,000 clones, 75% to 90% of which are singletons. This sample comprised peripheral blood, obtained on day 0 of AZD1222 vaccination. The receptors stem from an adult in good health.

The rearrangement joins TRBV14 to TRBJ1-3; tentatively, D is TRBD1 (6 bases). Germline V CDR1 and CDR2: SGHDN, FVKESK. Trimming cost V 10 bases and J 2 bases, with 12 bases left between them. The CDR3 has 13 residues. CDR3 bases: TGTGCCACCAACCCAGGGGCTGGAAACACCATATATTTT. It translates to CATNPGAGNTIYF.

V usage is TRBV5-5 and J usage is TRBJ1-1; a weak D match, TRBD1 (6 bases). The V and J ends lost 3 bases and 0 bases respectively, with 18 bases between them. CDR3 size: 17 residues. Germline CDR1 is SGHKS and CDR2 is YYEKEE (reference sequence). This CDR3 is CASSWEDGGLMNTEAFF. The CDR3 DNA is TGTGCCAGCAGCTGGGAGGACGGGGGGCTAATGAACACTGAAGCTTTCTTT.

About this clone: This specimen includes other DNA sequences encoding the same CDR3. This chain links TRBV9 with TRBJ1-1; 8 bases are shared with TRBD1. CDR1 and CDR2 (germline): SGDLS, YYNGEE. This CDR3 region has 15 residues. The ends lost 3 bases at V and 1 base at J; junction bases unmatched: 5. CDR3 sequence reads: CASSEGTGSNTEAFF. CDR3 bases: TGTGCCAGCAGCGAGGGGACAGGTTCGAACACTGAAGCTTTCTTT.

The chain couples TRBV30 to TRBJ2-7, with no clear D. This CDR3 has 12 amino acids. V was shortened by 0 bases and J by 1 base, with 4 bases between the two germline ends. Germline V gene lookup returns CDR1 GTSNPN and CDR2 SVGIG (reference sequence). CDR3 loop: CAWSVQSYEQYF. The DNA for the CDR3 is TGTGCCTGGAGTGTACAGTCCTACGAGCAGTACTTC.

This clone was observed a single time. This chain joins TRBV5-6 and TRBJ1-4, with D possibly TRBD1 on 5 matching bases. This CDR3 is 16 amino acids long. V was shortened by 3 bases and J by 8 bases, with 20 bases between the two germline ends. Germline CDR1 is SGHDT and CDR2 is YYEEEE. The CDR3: CASSSRAGPWWEKLFF. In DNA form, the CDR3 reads TGTGCCAGCAGCTCACGGGCGGGGCCCTGGTGGGAAAAACTGTTTTTT. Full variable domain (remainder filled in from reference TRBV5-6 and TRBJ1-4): DAGVTQSPTHLIKTRGQQVTLRCSPKSGHDTVSWYQQALGQGPQFIFQYYEEEERQRGNFPDRFSGHQFPNYSSELNVNALLLGDSALYLCASSSRAGPWWEKLFFGSGTQLSVL.

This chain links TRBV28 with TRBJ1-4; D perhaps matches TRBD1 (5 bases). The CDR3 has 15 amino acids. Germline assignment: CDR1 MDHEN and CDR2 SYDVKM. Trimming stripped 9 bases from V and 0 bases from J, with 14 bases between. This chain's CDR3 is CASAGESATNEKLFF. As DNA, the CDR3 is TGTGCCAGTGCGGGGGAGTCTGCAACTAATGAAAAACTGTTTTTT.

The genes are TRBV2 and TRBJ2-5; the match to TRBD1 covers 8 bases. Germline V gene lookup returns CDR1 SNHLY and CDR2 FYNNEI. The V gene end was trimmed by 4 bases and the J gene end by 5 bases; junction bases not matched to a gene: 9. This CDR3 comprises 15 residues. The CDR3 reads CASSGQGLGGETQYF. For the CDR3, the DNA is TGTGCCAGCAGTGGACAGGGGCTAGGGGGGGAGACCCAGTACTTC.

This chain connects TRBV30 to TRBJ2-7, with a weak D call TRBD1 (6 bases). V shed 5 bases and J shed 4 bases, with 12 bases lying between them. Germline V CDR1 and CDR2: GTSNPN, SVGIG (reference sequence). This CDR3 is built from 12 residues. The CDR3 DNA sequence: TGTGCCTGGTCGCGACAGGCTTACGAGCAGTACTTC. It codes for CAWSRQAYEQYF.

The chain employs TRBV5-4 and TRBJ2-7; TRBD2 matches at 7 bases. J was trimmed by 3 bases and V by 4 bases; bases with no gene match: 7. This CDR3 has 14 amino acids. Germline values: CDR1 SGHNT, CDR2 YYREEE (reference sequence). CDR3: CASSQASGGYEQYF. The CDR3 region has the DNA TGTGCCAGCAGCCAAGCCTCGGGGGGCTACGAGCAGTACTTC.

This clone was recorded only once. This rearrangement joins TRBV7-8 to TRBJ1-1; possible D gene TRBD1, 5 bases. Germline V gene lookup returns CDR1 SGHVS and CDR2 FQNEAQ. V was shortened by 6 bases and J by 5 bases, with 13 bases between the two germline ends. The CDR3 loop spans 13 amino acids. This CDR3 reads CASSSPRGTEAFF. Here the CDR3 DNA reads TGTGCCAGCAGTTCTCCGCGGGGGACTGAAGCTTTCTTT.

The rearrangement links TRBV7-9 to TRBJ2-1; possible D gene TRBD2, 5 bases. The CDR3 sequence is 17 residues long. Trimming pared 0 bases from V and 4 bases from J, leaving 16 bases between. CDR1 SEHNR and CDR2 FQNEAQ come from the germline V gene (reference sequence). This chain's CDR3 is CASSLAIAPVKYNEQFF. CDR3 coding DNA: TGTGCCAGCAGCTTAGCAATAGCGCCCGTTAAATACAATGAGCAGTTCTTC. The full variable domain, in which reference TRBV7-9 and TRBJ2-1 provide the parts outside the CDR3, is DTGVSQNPRHKITKRGQNVTFRCDPISEHNRLYWYRQTLGQGPEFLTYFQNEAQLEKSRLLSDRFSAERPKGSFSTLEIQRTEQGDSAMYLCASSLAIAPVKYNEQFFGPGTRLTVL.

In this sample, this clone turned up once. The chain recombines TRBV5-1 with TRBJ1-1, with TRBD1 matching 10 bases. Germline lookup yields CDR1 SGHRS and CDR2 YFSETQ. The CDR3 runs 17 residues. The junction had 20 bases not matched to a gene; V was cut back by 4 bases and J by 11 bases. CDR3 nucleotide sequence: TGCGCCAGCAGCCTACTAAGGACGGGACAGGGGTCTATCGAGGCTTTCTTT. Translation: CASSLLRTGQGSIEAFF.

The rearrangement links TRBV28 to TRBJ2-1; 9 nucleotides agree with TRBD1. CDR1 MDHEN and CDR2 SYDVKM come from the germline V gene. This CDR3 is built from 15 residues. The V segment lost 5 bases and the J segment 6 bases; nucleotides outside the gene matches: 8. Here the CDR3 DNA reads TGTGCCAGCAGTATCACAGGGGGCGTAGGCAATGAGCAGTTCTTC. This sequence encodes CASSITGGVGNEQFF. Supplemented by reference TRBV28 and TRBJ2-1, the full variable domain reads DVKVTQSSRYLVKRTGEKVFLECVQDMDHENMFWYRQDPGLGLRLIYFSYDVKMKEKGDIPEGYSVSREKKERFSLILESASTNQTSMYLCASSITGGVGNEQFFGPGTRLTVL.